Listed below are T cell receptor beta chains from one sample, sequenced in a study of cytomegalovirus exposure and HLA in healthy donors. The data were produced by immunoSEQ multiplex PCR, yet TCRdb's version contains in-frame clones alone and is incomplete. The sample records 200,000 or so clones, approximately 85% being singletons. What was sequenced was PBMCs. The receptors come from a woman aged 40 to 50 in good health and CMV-seronegative. CDR3s include the opening cysteine and the closing phenylalanine or tryptophan.

V	J	length	CDR3
TRBV19	TRBJ1-1	13	CASSIDLPSEAFF
TRBV2	TRBJ1-2	12	CASRQGEDGYTF
TRBV4-1	TRBJ1-4	13	CASSDRENEKLFF
TRBV29-1	TRBJ2-1	16	CSVEGSGLATYGEQFF
TRBV7-9	TRBJ1-2	16	CASSPKTGQGVYGYTF
TRBV2	TRBJ2-1	14	CASRESIRYNEQFF
TRBV5-5	TRBJ1-1	13	CASSLDRNTEAFF
TRBV6-5	TRBJ1-1	12	CASSEGQGTAFF
TRBV27	TRBJ2-7	14	CASSRTGSSYEQYF
TRBV4-2	TRBJ1-6	14	CASSPTTGGSPLHF
TRBV6-4	TRBJ1-1	15	CASRVGAGRDGEAFF
TRBV6-1	TRBJ2-7	13	CASSEGIFYEQYF
TRBV28	TRBJ1-3	12	CASMGVSNTIYF
TRBV28	TRBJ2-4	15	CASAGQVIAKNIQYF
TRBV5-1	TRBJ2-7	14	CASTGTSGFYEQYF
TRBV7-9	TRBJ2-1	15	CASSFRGGPLNEQFF
TRBV18	TRBJ2-7	13	CASSPGNSYEQYF
TRBV7-3	TRBJ2-2	12	CASSTNTGELFF
TRBV29-1	TRBJ2-2	13	CSVDHGNTGELFF
TRBV4-1	TRBJ2-7	15	CASSQEAGDIYEQYF
TRBV5-1	TRBJ2-1	15	CASSFGTSSYNEQFF
TRBV28	TRBJ2-5	13	CASSHRREETQYF
TRBV7-8	TRBJ2-5	14	CASSLVAGGETQYF
TRBV7-8	TRBJ2-1	12	CASSSLGGTQFF
TRBV29-1	TRBJ2-3	14	CSVGLAVSTDTQYF
TRBV1	TRBJ2-2	17	CTSSHFLAGGLSGELFF
TRBV28	TRBJ2-1	15	CASSRRGLYDNEQFF
TRBV7-2	TRBJ1-1	14	CASSLEQLNTEAFF
TRBV9	TRBJ2-1	16	CASSVPPGTPYNEQFF
TRBV2	TRBJ1-5	15	CASSDGRSSNQPQHF
TRBV19	TRBJ2-3	17	CASSIAAGEGLTDTQYF
TRBV7-9	TRBJ1-6	13	CASSEGGYAPLHF
TRBV13	TRBJ2-7	14	CASSLWGQGNEQYF
TRBV19	TRBJ2-7	15	CASSTPGGRSYEQYF
TRBV10-2	TRBJ2-1	15	CASRGAGGSYNEQFF
TRBV11-2	TRBJ2-7	13	CASSWGGQDEQYF
TRBV5-8	TRBJ1-5	12	CASSLMRGPQHF
TRBV29-1	-	12	CSASTRVSEQYF
TRBV5-1	TRBJ1-6	14	CASSLSERPGPLHF
TRBV28	TRBJ1-4	15	CASTSWGQYNEKLFF
TRBV7-2	TRBJ1-2	14	CASSLTPGGNGYTF
TRBV7-6	TRBJ2-1	13	CASRTGTSNEQFF
TRBV12-5	TRBJ2-5	16	CASGLIGTSGRETQYF
TRBV11-3	TRBJ1-6	17	CASSLGDSFSYNSPLHF
TRBV5-1	TRBJ1-5	17	CASSFRDRGWDNQPQHF